The 4 T cell receptor beta chains given below trace back to one sample, sequenced in a study of T cell changes during pregnancy in multiple sclerosis. The protocol was immunoSEQ multiplex PCR, while the TCRdb copy is restricted to in-frame clones and leaves out a portion. In the table there are about 52,000 clones, 80% to 95% of which are singletons. The sequencing used CD4+ T cells from peripheral blood mononuclear cells, collected in the third trimester of pregnancy. All receptors come from a female donor with multiple sclerosis, enrolled in a pregnancy study.

The rearrangement joins TRBV4-2 to TRBJ2-5; TRBD2 aligns across 9 bases. Germline V gene sequence: CDR1 LGHNA, CDR2 YNFKEQ. The CDR3 spans 16 residues. With 0 bases clipped from V and 5 bases from J, the junction kept 7 bases outside the gene matches. The CDR3 loop reads CASSQDGAGGVETQYF. CDR3 in DNA: TGTGCCAGCAGCCAAGACGGCGCGGGGGGGGTGGAGACCCAGTACTTC.

This rearrangement joins TRBV7-9 to TRBJ1-4, with D unresolved. The CDR3 has 15 amino acids. Per germline, CDR1 SEHNR and CDR2 FQNEAQ (reference sequence). V was cut by 6 bases and J by 0 bases, with 11 bases left in between. Written as DNA, the CDR3 is TGTGCCAGCAGTTACATGGAGGCAACTAATGAAAAACTGTTTTTT. Translated: CASSYMEATNEKLFF.

The chain recombines TRBV4-3 with TRBJ2-6; 13 bases agree with TRBD2. CDR1 LGHNA and CDR2 YSLEER come from the germline V gene. Trimming removed 6 bases from V and 0 bases from J; junction bases left unmatched: 5. The CDR3 has 18 amino acids. Here the CDR3 reads CASSSRLAGGSGANVLTF. The CDR3 nucleotides read TGCGCCAGCAGTTCTAGACTAGCGGGGGGCTCTGGGGCCAACGTCCTGACTTTC.

For the CDR3, the DNA is TGTGCCAGCAGCTCCCCTTTTAAGGGGCTCTACGAGCAGTACTTC. Amino acid sequence: CASSSPFKGLYEQYF. The chain combines TRBV11-2 with TRBJ2-7; maybe TRBD1 (5 bases). With 4 bases removed from V and 3 bases from J, the gap between germline ends came to 16 bases. This CDR3 has 15 amino acids. Germline V lookup: CDR1 SGHAT, CDR2 FQNNGV. Full variable domain (remainder filled in from reference TRBV11-2 and TRBJ2-7): EAGVAQSPRYKIIEKRQSVAFWCNPISGHATLYWYQQILGQGPKLLIQFQNNGVVDDSQLPKDRFSAERLKGVDSTLKIQPAKLEDSAVYLCASSSPFKGLYEQYFGPGTRLTVT.